The 21 T cell receptor beta chains below all came from one sample that was sequenced in a study of blood T cell repertoires in COVID-19 (dated by TCRdb to about 2020). The method was the immunoSEQ multiplex PCR assay. Sourced from immuneACCESS, this table was stored by TCRdb with only in-frame sequences that have V and J called. A share of the clones is absent; for the studies checked, an unresolved V gene accounts for under half, and the remainder has no known explanation. This sample is represented by 300,000 to 400,000 clones; 88% of them were singletons. Together, the top ten hold over 0.9% of the sample. Sequencing input: PBMCs or T cells enriched from blood (not recorded which). The receptors originated from a woman aged 25-40 years with acute COVID-19.

The V call is TRBV7-8, the J call TRBJ2-3; the D is unclear. Germline CDR1 is SGHVS and CDR2 is FQNEAQ. The CDR3 covers 13 residues. V was trimmed by 0 bases and J by 4 bases, leaving 5 bases between them. The CDR3 DNA reads as TGTGCCAGCAGCTTAGCACTCCCAGATACGCAGTATTTT. This gives the protein CASSLALPDTQYF.

The chain carries TRBV30 and TRBJ2-2; D is perhaps TRBD1 (5 bases). The V end lost 1 base, the J end lost 8 bases, and 5 bases lay between the germline ends. Germline V lookup: CDR1 GTSNPN, CDR2 SVGIG (reference sequence). The CDR3 contains 11 residues. CDR3 bases: TGTGCCTGGAGTGGGACAGGGGAGCTGTTTTTT. Protein sequence: CAWSGTGELFF.

This chain links TRBV18 with TRBJ2-7; 8 bases match TRBD1. The J segment lost 6 bases and the V segment lost 4 bases, leaving 14 bases of the junction unmatched. This CDR3 comprises 16 residues. CDR1 is KGHSH, CDR2 LQKENI, per germline. The DNA of the CDR3 is TGTGCCAGCTCACTCCTAACAGGGGGAGACTACGTCGAGCAGTACTTC. Protein product: CASSLLTGGDYVEQYF. The whole variable domain, filled in from reference TRBV18 and TRBJ2-7, reads NAGVMQNPRHLVRRRGQEARLRCSPMKGHSHVYWYRQLPEEGLKFMVYLQKENIIDESGMPKERFSAEFPKEGPSILRIQQVVRGDSAAYFCASSLLTGGDYVEQYFGPGTRLTVT.

This chain connects TRBV25-1 to TRBJ1-1, with 7 bases fitting TRBD1. Per the germline V gene, CDR1 is MGHDK and CDR2 is SYGVNS. Unmatched junction bases numbered 10, after V lost 2 bases and J lost 1 base. The CDR3 extends over 17 amino acids. This CDR3 is CASSERLSRTGNTEAFF. The CDR3 region has the DNA TGTGCCAGCAGTGAACGCCTCAGTCGGACAGGGAACACTGAAGCTTTCTTT.

V and J are TRBV19 and TRBJ1-4, with D perhaps matching TRBD1 (6 bases). CDR1 and CDR2 from the germline V gene are LNHDA and SQIVND (reference sequence). V lost 6 bases and J lost 0, with 17 bases in between. The CDR3 covers 17 residues. The CDR3 protein is CASSPTGATATNEKLFF. The CDR3, as DNA: TGTGCCAGTAGCCCGACAGGAGCCACTGCAACTAATGAAAAACTGTTTTTT.

The V and J genes are TRBV19 and TRBJ1-1; D is possibly TRBD1 (6 bases). Germline-derived CDR1 and CDR2 are LNHDA and SQIVND (reference sequence). This CDR3 region has 14 residues. Trimming shortened V by 7 bases and J by 3 bases, and 15 bases separated the two germline ends. The CDR3 nucleotides are TGTGCCAGTAAATTTGGGGGCTCGGACACTGAAGCTTTCTTT. This translates into CASKFGGSDTEAFF. Using reference TRBV19 and TRBJ1-1 for the parts outside the CDR3, the full variable domain is DGGITQSPKYLFRKEGQNVTLSCEQNLNHDAMYWYRQDPGQGLRLIYYSQIVNDFQKGDIAEGYSVSREKKESFPLTVTSAQKNPTAFYLCASKFGGSDTEAFFGQGTRLTVV.

V is TRBV19 and J is TRBJ1-1, with 8 positions matching TRBD1. The CDR3 length is 13 residues. The germline gives CDR1 LNHDA, CDR2 SQIVND (reference sequence). With V trimmed by 6 bases and J by 3 bases, 3 bases remained unmatched. CDR3 nucleotide sequence: TGTGCCAGTAGGGACAGGGCGGACACTGAAGCTTTCTTT. This sequence encodes CASRDRADTEAFF.

In nucleotides, the CDR3 is TGCAGCGTAGCCGTCGGACAGGACTGGAACGAGCAGTACTTC. It is translated as CSVAVGQDWNEQYF. The rearrangement joins TRBV29-1 to TRBJ2-7, with TRBD1 matching over 7 bases. Germline V gene sequence: CDR1 SQVTM, CDR2 ANQGSEA. CDR3 length: 14 amino acids. The V segment lost 6 bases and the J segment 5 bases; nucleotides outside the gene matches: 13.

The chain recombines TRBV4-1 with TRBJ1-5; D remains ambiguous. From germline, CDR1 is MGHRA and CDR2 YSYEKL. Trimming took 1 base from V and 3 from J, leaving 10 bases between them. The CDR3 has 15 amino acids. CDR3: CASSQARQNNQPQHF. The CDR3 nucleotides are TGCGCCAGCAGCCAAGCGAGGCAGAACAATCAGCCCCAGCATTTT.

The rearrangement joins TRBV5-5 to TRBJ1-4; D unresolved. The CDR3 runs 15 residues. Trimming stripped 4 bases from V and 0 bases from J, with 10 bases between. Germline lookup yields CDR1 SGHKS and CDR2 YYEKEE (reference sequence). CDR3 loop: CASSPGTSTNEKLFF. The CDR3 DNA reads as TGTGCCAGCAGCCCAGGAACTTCAACTAATGAAAAACTGTTTTTT.

The gene calls are TRBV11-2 and TRBJ2-2; weak D call: TRBD2 (6 bases). The V gene lost 6 bases and the J gene lost 0 bases, with 14 bases spanning the gap. This CDR3 contains 16 residues. CDR1 and CDR2 from the germline V gene are SGHAT and FQNNGV. Here the CDR3 DNA reads TGTGCCAGCAGGGGACGGGGGTTGTCGAACACCGGGGAGCTGTTTTTT. Its translation is CASRGRGLSNTGELFF.

The chain couples TRBV6-5 to TRBJ2-3; a possible D gene is TRBD2 (6 bases). V lost 6 bases, J lost 4 bases, and 11 bases lay in between. CDR3 length: 13 amino acids. Germline values: CDR1 MNHEY, CDR2 SVGAGI. The CDR3 nucleotides read TGTGCCAGCAGGCCTAGCGTTCCAGATACGCAGTATTTT. Residues: CASRPSVPDTQYF.

The J gene is TRBJ2-7, the V gene TRBV10-2, with 7 bases matching TRBD2. V gave up 10 bases and J gave up 7 bases; unmatched junction bases: 19. This CDR3 has 15 amino acids. The V gene's germline CDR1 is WSHSY and CDR2 SAAADI. Here the CDR3 reads CATSGGGTRNQEQYF. The CDR3, as DNA: TGCGCCACCTCCGGCGGGGGTACACGAAATCAAGAGCAGTACTTC.

The rearrangement links TRBV5-1 to TRBJ1-6; 7 nucleotides align to TRBD1. J gave up 9 bases and V 3 bases, and 6 bases lay outside the gene matches. The germline CDR1 and CDR2 sequences are SGHRS and YFSETQ. The CDR3 length is 14 residues. CDR3 loop: CASSSGTDFSPLHF. The CDR3 DNA follows: TGCGCCAGCAGCTCCGGGACAGACTTTTCACCCCTCCACTTT.

The J gene is TRBJ2-1, the V gene TRBV12-5, with TRBD1 identical over 8 bases. CDR1 is LGHNT and CDR2 is FRNRAP in the germline V gene. This CDR3 has 16 residues. With 1 base clipped from V and 1 base from J, the junction kept 3 bases outside the gene matches. The CDR3 nucleotides read TGTGCTAGTGGTTTGGGACAGGGGCCTTCCTACAATGAGCAGTTCTTC. Its protein product is CASGLGQGPSYNEQFF. Full variable domain (outside the CDR3, taken from reference TRBV12-5 and TRBJ2-1): DARVTQTPRHKVTEMGQEVTMRCQPILGHNTVFWYRQTMMQGLELLAYFRNRAPLDDSGMPKDRFSAEMPDATLATLKIQPSEPRDSAVYFCASGLGQGPSYNEQFFGPGTRLTVL.

J is TRBJ2-1 and V is TRBV3-1 (or the pseudogene TRBV3-2); TRBD2 aligns across 7 bases. Trimming took 0 bases from V and 8 from J; bases not matched to a gene: 7. CDR3 length equals 15 residues. CDR1 LGHDT and CDR2 YNNKEL come from the germline V gene (reference sequence). For the CDR3, the DNA is TGTGCCAGCAGCCAAGATCGGGTAGCGGGTGATGAGCAGTTCTTC. Translation: CASSQDRVAGDEQFF.

The chain combines TRBV4-1 with TRBJ2-1; 14 bases map to TRBD2. Unmatched junction bases numbered 7, after V lost 4 bases and J lost 5 bases. The CDR3 totals 17 residues. CDR1 MGHRA and CDR2 YSYEKL come from the germline V gene. The CDR3: CASSPPRGLAGDNEQFF. CDR3 in DNA: TGCGCCAGCAGCCCTCCTAGGGGACTAGCGGGGGACAATGAGCAGTTCTTC.

V and J are TRBV18 and TRBJ1-1; D not resolved. Trimming took off 2 bases at V and 0 bases at J, with 7 bases between the two ends. This CDR3 has 14 residues. Germline assignment: CDR1 KGHSH and CDR2 LQKENI. Written as DNA, the CDR3 is TGTGCCAGCTCACCAGTCACGGTGAACACTGAAGCTTTCTTT. The encoded protein is CASSPVTVNTEAFF.

Concerning this clone itself: Other DNA sequences in the same sample also yield this CDR3. The chain couples TRBV9 to TRBJ2-3, with D maybe TRBD2 (5 bases). This CDR3 is built from 11 residues. V lost 4 bases and J lost 6, with 6 bases in between. Germline V CDR1 and CDR2: SGDLS, YYNGEE. CDR3 region: CASSRGDTQYF. As DNA, the CDR3 is TGTGCCAGCAGCCGCGGGGATACGCAGTATTTT.

Notes on this clone: Germline is not matched at one junction end, which may reflect a read error. V gene TRBV7-9 combines with J gene TRBJ2-7; weak D call: TRBD1 (6 bases). Looked up from germline, CDR1 is SEHNR and CDR2 is FQNEAQ (reference sequence). The CDR3 covers 13 residues. The CDR3, as DNA: TGTGCCAGCAGCTTAGTTCAGGGACACACACTTCACTTC. Translating it yields CASSLVQGHTLHF. Variable domain in full (rest from reference TRBV7-9 and TRBJ2-7): DTGVSQNPRHKITKRGQNVTFRCDPISEHNRLYWYRQTLGQGPEFLTYFQNEAQLEKSRLLSDRFSAERPKGSFSTLEIQRTEQGDSAMYLCASSLVQGHTLHFGPGTRLTVT.

The V and J genes are TRBV19 and TRBJ1-1, with D possibly TRBD1 on 5 matching bases. The CDR3 spans 15 residues. Trimming removed 6 bases from V and 6 bases from J, with 20 bases in between. CDR1 and CDR2 from the germline V gene are LNHDA and SQIVND (reference sequence). The DNA for the CDR3 is TGTGCCAGTAGCTCCCCGACCGGGGGTCGCGCTGAAGCTTTCTTT. This sequence encodes CASSSPTGGRAEAFF.